This T cell receptor beta chain was recovered during a study of memory CD4+ T cells and cytomegalovirus serostatus (dated by TCRdb to about 2019). Regarding the study in general: The cohort included around 33 healthy adults from Belgium, of whom 9 were CMV seropositive and roughly 24 were CMV seronegative. To replicate a published TCR-based CMV serostatus classifier, the study sequenced CD4+ memory TCRbeta repertoires from a Belgian cohort whose cytomegalovirus serostatus was known.

A FACSAria II was used to sort memory CD4+ T cells, defined as single viable CD3+CD4+CD8-CD45RO+ cells. CMV serostatus was assessed using a Roche Elecsys assay, by which serum IgG against CMV pp150, pp28, p38 and p52 was detected. After the samples were thawed, total CD4+ T cells were enriched through positive selection using CD4 magnetic microbeads. The samples came from a different study that was designed specifically to examine the CD4+ T cell memory repertoire. Peripheral blood mononuclear cells were isolated and cryopreserved following standard operating procedures; serum was stored at -80 °C. Staining used CD3-PerCP (BW264/56), CD4-APC (RPA-T4), CD45RO-PE (UCHT1) and CD8-Pacific Orange (3B5) antibodies, with Sytox blue excluding non-viable cells. Note on this clone: Which antigen it targets is not known. It has no much larger one-base neighbor in the sample; base qualities were not kept.

Genomic DNA was extracted from sorted cells with the Quick-DNA Microprep Kit. Amplification of TCRbeta DNA was done with the immunoSEQ hsTCRbeta kit, following the protocol from the manufacturer. TCRbeta libraries were sequenced on an Illumina MiSeq instrument. As for how the authors treated the data: Removing out-of-frame sequences left some 2.4 million distinct TCRbeta sequences, an average of about 70,000 per individual. Each individual was scored by the count of about 150 previously reported CMV-associated TCRbeta sequences and the total productive distinct TCRbeta count. A beta-binomial model was reimplemented in Python, and random forests from scikit-learn, run with default parameters, were trained on data from the US cohort. Classifier performance on the Belgian cohort was summarized as median AUC with percentile confidence intervals calculated over 10,000 bootstrap iterations. TCRdb retrieved this table from immuneACCESS and kept in-frame rearrangements only. Not all clones are present; in checked studies, unresolved V genes account for under half, and no reason is known for the remainder. D and trimming come from the DNA, and the V and J calls and clone size come from that table. The sample table lists 35,000 to 55,000 clones, over 65% of them with a count of one. The leading ten clones occupy roughly 2% of the sample.

Overall study outcomes, separate from this receptor: Results were interpreted as suggesting that the CMV-associated TCR signature is largely present in the CD4+ memory repertoire. Among the 164 previously reported CMV-associated TCRbeta sequences, roughly 68 showed up in the CD4+ memory repertoires, with each one found in between one and five individuals. Only CD4+CD45RO+ memory cells were sequenced, unlike the original study, which covered naive and memory CD4+ and CD8+ populations. On the Belgian cohort, the classifier built on the original framework reached a median bootstrapped AUC of roughly 0.96, with a 95% CI of 0.76-1.00. CMV serostatus prediction reached a median bootstrapped AUC of 0.95 with the original framework and around 0.91 with a US-trained random forest.

The germline V gene encodes CDR1 SGHNT and CDR2 YENEEA. The CDR3, from cysteine to phenylalanine, totals 13 residues. The sequence is cut down to CDR3 DNA, 39 bases in frame from base 1. Trimming accounts for 10 bases at V and 5 bases at J, while the number of junction bases matched to no gene is 10. The receptor comes from an adult in good health and CMV-seronegative. Sequencing input: memory CD4+ T cells from blood. This sequence uses TRBV11-3 and TRBJ2-7, and 8 bases in between align with TRBD1. The CDR3 corresponds to CATTTGGLNEQYF. Read as DNA, the sequence is TGTGCCACCACAACAGGGGGTTTAAACGAGCAGTACTTC.